This T cell receptor (beta chain) stems from a study of chemoradiotherapy in HPV16-positive cancers (dated by TCRdb to between 2021 and 2023). In the study overall: Candidate HPV-specific T-cell clones and common TCR motifs were defined through functional T-cell assays on cells from a couple of HPV16-positive patients. The study asked whether T-cell immunity to the HPV oncoproteins E6 and E7 changes during chemoradiotherapy and whether this immunity affects survival. The candidate HPV-specific TCRs and motifs were then tracked in TCR repertoires from around 86 patients with HPV-related cancers. What the study reported, not specific to this receptor: The functional definition of HPV-specific T cells came from only a couple of HPV16-positive patients, and the survival association was reported for HPV16-positive patients. In HPV16-positive patients, expansion of HPV-responsive T cells during chemoradiotherapy was associated with improved recurrence-free survival. Expansion of candidate HPV-specific clones and E7-related TCR motifs was observed in the tumor microenvironment during treatment, whereas no such expansion was observed for non-HPV-specific T cells.

A word on this clone: The target of this receptor is not known. Per-base qualities were not stored, and no clone one base away is much larger.

Libraries came from the immunoSEQ multiplex PCR assay. Held by TCRdb, this immuneACCESS table contains in-frame sequences only and omits some clones. Under half of the omission traces to an unresolved V gene where checked; the cause of the rest is unknown. The sample records thousands of clones, around four fifths of which are singletons. Approximately 15% of the sample belongs to the ten largest clones. The germline V gene (reference sequence) gives CDR1 as LNHDA and CDR2 as SQIVND. From cysteine to phenylalanine, the CDR3 is 16 amino acids long. Solely the CDR3 DNA is kept, with 48 bases framed from the first base. The junction shows trimming of 6 bases on V and 1 base on J, plus 17 bases between the germline ends. Repertoires were sampled repeatedly over the course of chemoradiotherapy so that clonal expansion in the tumor microenvironment could be followed.

Sample acquisition took place from a patient who underwent chemoradiotherapy. This clonotype was sampled from a human donor with HPV-associated anogenital cancer. This receptor chain uses TRBV19 and TRBJ2-3, with a tentative D gene TRBD2 over 6 matching bases. The CDR3 corresponds to CASRGGIGGGTDTQYF. The nucleotide sequence is TGTGCCAGTAGGGGGGGAATAGGAGGGGGCACAGATACGCAGTATTTT.